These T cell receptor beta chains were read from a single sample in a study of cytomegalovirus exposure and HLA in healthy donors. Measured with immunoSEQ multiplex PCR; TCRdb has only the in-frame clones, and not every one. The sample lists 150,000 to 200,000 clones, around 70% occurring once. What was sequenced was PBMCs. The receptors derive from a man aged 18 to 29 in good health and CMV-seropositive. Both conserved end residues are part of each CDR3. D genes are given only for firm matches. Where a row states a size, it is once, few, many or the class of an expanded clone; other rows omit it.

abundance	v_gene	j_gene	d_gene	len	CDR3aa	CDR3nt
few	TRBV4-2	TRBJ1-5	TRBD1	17	CASSQDGTGASPWPQHF	TGTGCCAGCAGCCAAGATGGTACAGGGGCCTCCCCATGGCCCCAGCATTTT
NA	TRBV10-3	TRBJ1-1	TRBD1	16	CAISPGQGASRTEAFF	TGTGCCATCAGCCCGGGACAGGGGGCTTCTCGGACTGAAGCTTTCTTT
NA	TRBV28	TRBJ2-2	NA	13	CASSSTGPGELFF	TGTGCCAGCAGTTCAACTGGGCCCGGGGAGCTGTTTTTT
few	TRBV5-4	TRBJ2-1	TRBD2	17	CASSTGTSGSSYNEQFF	TGTGCCAGCAGCACAGGGACTAGCGGGAGTTCCTACAATGAGCAGTTCTTC
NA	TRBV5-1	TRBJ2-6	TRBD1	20	CASSLVWWGTGLSGANVLTF	TGCGCCAGCAGCTTGGTATGGTGGGGGACAGGCCTTTCTGGGGCCAACGTCCTGACTTTC
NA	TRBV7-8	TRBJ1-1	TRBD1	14	CASSLGAGGTEAFF	TGTGCCAGCAGCTTAGGGGCAGGGGGGACTGAAGCTTTCTTT
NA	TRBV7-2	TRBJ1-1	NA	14	CASSSNLGGTEAFF	TGTGCCAGCAGCTCAAACCTGGGGGGCACTGAAGCTTTCTTT
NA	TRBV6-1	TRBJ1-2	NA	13	CASSEGLNYGYTF	TGTGCCAGCAGTGAGGGACTTAACTATGGCTACACCTTC
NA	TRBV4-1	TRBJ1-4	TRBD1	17	CASSQGWTGRVDEKLFF	TGCGCCAGCAGCCAAGGTTGGACAGGGAGGGTTGATGAAAAACTGTTTTTT
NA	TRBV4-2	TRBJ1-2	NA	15	CASSQGRGFGYGYTF	TGTGCCAGCAGCCAAGGGCGAGGGTTTGGCTATGGCTACACCTTC
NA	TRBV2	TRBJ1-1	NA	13	CACAGQTGTEAFF	TGTGCCTGCGCCGGACAGACGGGAACTGAAGCTTTCTTT
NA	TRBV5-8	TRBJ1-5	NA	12	CASSLANQPQHF	TGTGCCAGCAGCTTGGCTAACCAGCCCCAGCATTTT
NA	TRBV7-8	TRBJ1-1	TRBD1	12	CASSGQGFEAFF	TGTGCCAGCAGCGGACAGGGTTTTGAAGCTTTCTTT
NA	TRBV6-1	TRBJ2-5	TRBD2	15	CASSEIAGGQETQYF	TGTGCCAGCAGTGAAATAGCGGGGGGGCAAGAGACCCAGTACTTC
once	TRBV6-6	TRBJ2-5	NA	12	CASSYIRETQYF	TGTGCCAGCAGTTACATTCGAGAGACCCAGTACTTC
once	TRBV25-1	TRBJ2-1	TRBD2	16	CASSLRGHAGDNEQFF	TGTGCCAGCAGCTTAAGGGGCCACGCGGGGGACAATGAGCAGTTCTTC
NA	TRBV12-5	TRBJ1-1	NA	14	CASGSGTYGTEAFF	TGTGCTAGTGGTTCCGGGACTTATGGCACTGAAGCTTTCTTT
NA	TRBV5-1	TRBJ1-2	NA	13	CASSLVNNYGYTF	TGCGCCAGCAGCTTGGTCAATAACTATGGCTACACCTTC
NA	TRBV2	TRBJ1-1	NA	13	CASSENGGTEAFF	TGTGCCAGCAGTGAAAACGGGGGCACTGAAGCTTTCTTT
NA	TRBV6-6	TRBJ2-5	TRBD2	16	CASSYSGGSGQETQYF	TGTGCCAGCAGTTACTCGGGCGGGAGCGGTCAAGAGACCCAGTACTTC
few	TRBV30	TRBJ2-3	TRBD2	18	CAWSKPGLATFGTDTQYF	TGTGCCTGGAGTAAACCGGGACTAGCGACTTTTGGGACAGATACGCAGTATTTT
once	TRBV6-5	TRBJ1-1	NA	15	CASSYSGGQSTEAFF	TGTGCCAGCAGTTACTCCGGGGGGCAATCCACTGAAGCTTTCTTT
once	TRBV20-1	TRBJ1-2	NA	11	CSATINYGYTF	TGCAGTGCTACTATAAACTATGGCTACACCTTC
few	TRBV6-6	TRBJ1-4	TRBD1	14	CASRTGQGWGKLFF	TGTGCCAGCAGGACGGGACAGGGCTGGGGGAAACTGTTTTTT
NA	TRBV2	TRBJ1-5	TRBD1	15	CASSPGTGRLQPQHF	TGTGCCAGCAGTCCCGGGACAGGTCGGCTCCAGCCCCAGCATTTT
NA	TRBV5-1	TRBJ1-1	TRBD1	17	CASSLGWDRTSNTEAFF	TGCGCCAGCAGCCTCGGTTGGGACAGGACTTCGAACACTGAAGCTTTCTTT
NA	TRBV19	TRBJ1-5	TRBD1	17	CASSIGTGAGSNQPQHF	TGTGCCAGTAGTATAGGCACAGGGGCCGGTAGCAATCAGCCCCAGCATTTT
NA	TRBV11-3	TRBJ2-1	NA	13	CASSLELQNEQFF	TGTGCCAGCAGCTTGGAGCTCCAGAATGAGCAGTTCTTC
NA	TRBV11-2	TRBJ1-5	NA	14	CASSSQDSNQPQHF	TGTGCCAGCAGCTCGCAGGATAGCAATCAGCCCCAGCATTTT
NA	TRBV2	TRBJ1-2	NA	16	CASSEASLVRNYGYTF	TGTGCCAGCAGTGAAGCAAGCCTCGTGCGAAACTATGGCTACACCTTC
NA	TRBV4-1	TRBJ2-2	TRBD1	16	CASSLGDRANTGELFF	TGCGCCAGCAGCCTGGGGGACAGGGCGAACACCGGGGAGCTGTTTTTT
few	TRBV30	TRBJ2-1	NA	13	CAWSVYSYNEQFF	TGTGCCTGGAGTGTATACAGCTACAATGAGCAGTTCTTC
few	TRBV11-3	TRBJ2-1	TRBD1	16	CASQRGPLTSGNEQFF	TGTGCCAGCCAAAGGGGGCCCCTGACATCTGGAAATGAGCAGTTCTTC
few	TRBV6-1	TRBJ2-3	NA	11	CASTSTDTQYF	TGTGCCAGCACCTCCACAGATACGCAGTATTTT
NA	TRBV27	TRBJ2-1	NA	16	CASSLSRAHSYNEQFF	TGTGCCAGCAGTTTATCCAGGGCCCACTCCTACAATGAGCAGTTCTTC
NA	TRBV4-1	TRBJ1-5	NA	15	CASSQGQNSNQPRHF	TGCGCCAGCAGCCAAGGGCAGAATAGCAATCAGCCCCGGCATTTT